The source of this TCR beta chain is a study of blood T cell repertoires in COVID-19. Turning to the study itself: The United States, Italy and Spain provided the acute and convalescent COVID-19 samples. From T cells, B-cell-depleted T cells, or PBMCs came the material, which was cDNA or gDNA.

Produced via immunoSEQ multiplex PCR; TCRdb's table is partial and in-frame only. The data show around 230,000 clones, with roughly 87% seen just once and around 6.9% held by the top ten. CDR3 size: 17 residues. Trimming at V came to 3 bases and at J to 1 base, leaving 5 bases not matched to a gene. Germline V CDR1 and CDR2: MNHEY, SVGEGT. Material: peripheral blood. The rearrangement uses TRBV6-2 or TRBV6-3 and TRBJ2-3; 12 bases are shared with TRBD2. This clonotype was sampled from a man aged 60 to 69 who had recovered from COVID-19. CDR3 protein: CASSYRTSGTGTDTQYF. CDR3 DNA sequence: TGTGCCAGCAGTTATCGGACTAGCGGGACGGGCACAGATACGCAGTATTTT.